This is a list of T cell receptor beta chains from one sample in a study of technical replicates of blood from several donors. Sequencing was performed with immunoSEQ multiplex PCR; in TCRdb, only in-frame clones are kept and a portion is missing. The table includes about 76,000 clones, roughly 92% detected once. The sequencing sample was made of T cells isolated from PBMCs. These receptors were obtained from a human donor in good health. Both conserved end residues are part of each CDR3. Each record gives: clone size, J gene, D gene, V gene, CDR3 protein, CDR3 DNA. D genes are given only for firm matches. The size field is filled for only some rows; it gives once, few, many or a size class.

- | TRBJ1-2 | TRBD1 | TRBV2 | CASLGTGRLDYGYTF | TGTGCCAGCCTGGGGACAGGGCGGTTAGACTATGGCTACACCTTC
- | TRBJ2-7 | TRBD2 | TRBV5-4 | CASSLGLAGDYEQYF | TGTGCCAGCAGTTTAGGACTAGCGGGAGACTACGAGCAGTACTTC
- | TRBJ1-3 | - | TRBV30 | CAWSDRVNTIYF | TGTGCCTGGAGTGACAGGGTCAACACCATATATTTT
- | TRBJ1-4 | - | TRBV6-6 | CASSSATNEKLFF | TGTGCCAGCAGTTCTGCAACTAATGAAAAACTGTTTTTT
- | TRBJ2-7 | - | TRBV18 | CASSPEANYYEQYF | TGTGCCAGCTCACCAGAGGCCAACTACTACGAGCAGTACTTC
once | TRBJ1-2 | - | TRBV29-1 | CSVGTDSYGYTF | TGCAGCGTTGGCACGGACAGCTATGGCTACACCTTC
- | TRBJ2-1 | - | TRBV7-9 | CASTLFYRVSSYNEQFF | TGTGCCAGCACCCTATTCTACAGGGTCAGCTCCTACAATGAGCAGTTCTTC
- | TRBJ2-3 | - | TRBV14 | CASSLGPGTQYF | TGTGCCAGCAGCCTCGGTCCGGGTACGCAGTATTTT
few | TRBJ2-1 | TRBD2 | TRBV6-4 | CASSDGTSGYNEQFF | TGTGCCAGCAGTGACGGGACTAGCGGGTACAATGAGCAGTTCTTC
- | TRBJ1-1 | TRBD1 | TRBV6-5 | CASRRGQGTEAFF | TGTGCCAGCAGGCGAGGACAGGGCACTGAAGCTTTCTTT
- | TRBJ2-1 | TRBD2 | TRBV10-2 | CASFRTSGATPYNEQFF | TGCGCCAGCTTCAGGACTAGCGGGGCCACGCCCTACAATGAGCAGTTCTTC
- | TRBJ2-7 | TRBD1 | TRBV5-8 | CASGHGTGVYEQYF | TGTGCCAGCGGTCACGGGACAGGGGTGTACGAGCAGTACTTC
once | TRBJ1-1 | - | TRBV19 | CASSPTANTEAFF | TGTGCCAGTAGTCCGACAGCGAACACTGAAGCTTTCTTT
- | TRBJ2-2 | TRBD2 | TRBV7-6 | CASSLFVLAGSSDTGELFF | TGTGCCAGCAGCTTATTTGTACTAGCGGGGAGTTCGGACACCGGGGAGCTGTTTTTT
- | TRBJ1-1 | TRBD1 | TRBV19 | CASSNRGLRFGAFF | TGTGCCAGTAGTAACAGGGGCCTTCGCTTCGGAGCTTTCTTT
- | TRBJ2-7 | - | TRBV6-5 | CASGQYEQYF | TGTGCCAGCGGACAGTACGAGCAGTACTTC
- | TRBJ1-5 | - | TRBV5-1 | CASSLGQGKNQPQHF | TGCGCCAGCAGCTTGGGGCAGGGAAAGAATCAGCCCCAGCATTTT
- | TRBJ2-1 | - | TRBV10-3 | CASTRDTTYNEQFF | TGTGCCTCAACCCGGGACACAACCTACAATGAGCAGTTCTTC
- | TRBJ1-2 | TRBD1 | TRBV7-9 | CASSARDRSNYGYTF | TGTGCCAGCTCGGCCCGGGACAGGTCTAACTATGGCTACACCTTC
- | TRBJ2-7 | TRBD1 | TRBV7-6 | CASSLEQGASLVGEQYF | TGTGCCAGCAGCTTAGAGCAGGGGGCAAGTCTCGTCGGCGAGCAGTACTTC